This T cell receptor beta chain was sequenced in a study of OX40 agonist ivuxolimab in advanced cancers. Whole-study context: Treatment of patients was with ivuxolimab, an agonistic anti-OX40 (CD134) antibody. General observations from the study: Some nonresponders also had low normalized T-cell clonal expansion.

The assay was immunoSEQ multiplex PCR, and TCRdb's table has in-frame clones only and misses some. The sample yields 70,000 to 80,000 clones, 93% seen once. Concerning this clone: As yet, its antigen is unknown.

This CDR3 contains 15 residues. Trimming removed 3 bases from V and 4 bases from J; junction bases left unmatched: 7. CDR1 is LNHDA and CDR2 is SQIVND in the germline V gene (reference sequence). The chain joins TRBV19 to TRBJ1-2, with 8 bases that match TRBD1. The sequencing used CD4+ or CD8+ T cells sorted from blood, collected in a trial of the OX40 agonist ivuxolimab. The TCR originated in an adult with an advanced solid tumor such as melanoma, head and neck, liver or kidney cancer. CDR3 in amino acids: CASSIPQGVGYGYTF. Here the CDR3 DNA reads TGTGCCAGTAGTATCCCACAGGGGGTAGGCTATGGCTACACCTTC.